The entry below gives a single T cell receptor (beta chain) sequence along with its context. The data are from a study of blood T cells in healthy people across ages. A second roughly 6 to 12 cycle PCR used barcoded and J-beta primers. TCRdb recomputed calls from the 5' RACE reads with MiXCR, one row per CDR3 protein. This table holds hundreds of thousands of distinct CDR3 sequences, around three fifths found once. Trimming took off 8 bases at V and 4 bases at J, with 12 bases between the two ends. Germline V gene sequence: CDR1 SNHLY, CDR2 FYNNEI. The CDR3 is made up of 12 amino acids. This rearrangement joins TRBV2 to TRBJ2-7, with D unresolved. Sequencing was carried out using blood. The source is a man aged 35 to 55 in good health. The CDR3 here is CASSVAGYEQYF. The CDR3 DNA is TGTGCCAGCTCCGTCGCTGGGTACGAGCAGTACTTC. The full variable domain, rest sourced from reference TRBV2 and TRBJ2-7, is EPEVTQTPSHQVTQMGQEVILRCVPISNHLYFYWYRQILGQKVEFLVSFYNNEISEKSEIFDDQFSVERPDGSNFTLKIRSTKLEDSAMYFCASSVAGYEQYFGPGTRLTVT.